The 20 T cell receptor beta chains given below trace back to one sample, sequenced in a study of cytomegalovirus exposure and HLA in healthy donors. The PCR was carried out with 60 Vbeta primers and 13 Jbeta primers. The repertoire was sequenced with immunoSEQ multiplex PCR; TCRdb's copy has only in-frame clones and lacks some. The sample has over 150,000 clones, 77% seen once; the top ten hold less than 4.5%. The sequenced sample was PBMCs. The receptors stem from an older woman in good health and CMV-seropositive.

The chain recombines TRBV25-1 with TRBJ2-3; D may be TRBD1 (5 bases). The CDR3 spans 16 residues. CDR1 and CDR2 from the germline V gene are MGHDK and SYGVNS. Trimming took 8 bases from V and 0 from J, leaving 18 bases between them. CDR3 loop: CASPKGFYTSTDTQYF. CDR3 nucleotide sequence: TGTGCCAGCCCCAAGGGGTTCTACACTAGCACAGATACGCAGTATTTT.

This chain connects TRBV30 to TRBJ1-2; tentatively, D is TRBD1 (5 bases). Trimming cost V 8 bases and J 2 bases, with 12 bases left between them. The germline V gene encodes CDR1 GTSNPN and CDR2 SVGIG (reference sequence). This CDR3 region has 12 residues. The CDR3 here is CAMGRGNYGYTF. The CDR3 nucleotides read TGTGCCATGGGGCGGGGAAACTATGGCTACACCTTC.

For the CDR3, the DNA is TGTGCCAGTAGTAAGGGACTTAACACCGGGGAGCTGTTTTTT. This codes for CASSKGLNTGELFF. The rearrangement links TRBV19 to TRBJ2-2, with D maybe TRBD2 (6 bases). Trimming took off 4 bases at V and 2 bases at J, with 8 bases between the two ends. The CDR3 has 14 amino acids. The V gene's germline CDR1 is LNHDA and CDR2 SQIVND (reference sequence). Full variable domain (rest looked up from reference TRBV19 and TRBJ2-2): DGGITQSPKYLFRKEGQNVTLSCEQNLNHDAMYWYRQDPGQGLRLIYYSQIVNDFQKGDIAEGYSVSREKKESFPLTVTSAQKNPTAFYLCASSKGLNTGELFFGEGSRLTVL.

The V gene is TRBV7-8, the J gene TRBJ2-2, with TRBD1 matching over 12 bases. Losses at the gene ends were 5 bases for V and 7 bases for J; bases not matched to a gene: 5. From germline, CDR1 is SGHVS and CDR2 FQNEAQ. CDR3 length: 15 amino acids. In nucleotides, the CDR3 is TGTGCCAGCAGCCCGGGACAGGGGGCGGGCGGGGAGCTGTTTTTT. It translates to CASSPGQGAGGELFF.

The chain uses TRBV28 and TRBJ1-6; 7 bases map to TRBD1. Trimming cost V 2 bases and J 9 bases; bases outside gene matches: 4. The CDR3 is 14 residues long. Germline V gives CDR1 MDHEN, CDR2 SYDVKM. The CDR3 sequence is CASSLEQGSSPLHF. For the CDR3, the DNA is TGTGCCAGCAGTTTAGAACAGGGGAGTTCACCCCTCCACTTT. Based on the CDR3 plus reference TRBV28 and TRBJ1-6, the full variable domain is DVKVTQSSRYLVKRTGEKVFLECVQDMDHENMFWYRQDPGLGLRLIYFSYDVKMKEKGDIPEGYSVSREKKERFSLILESASTNQTSMYLCASSLEQGSSPLHFGNGTRLTVT.

The V call is TRBV7-8, the J call TRBJ1-5, with D maybe TRBD1 (6 bases). This CDR3 contains 15 residues. Germline values: CDR1 SGHVS, CDR2 FQNEAQ. V lost 6 bases and J lost 6, with 18 bases in between. CDR3 DNA: TGTGCCAGCAGTTGGGACACCAGCCTGGGTCAGCCCCAGCATTTT. Encoded protein: CASSWDTSLGQPQHF.

The chain couples TRBV14 to TRBJ2-1; 7 nucleotides match TRBD2. Trimming took 0 bases from V and 7 from J; bases not matched to a gene: 9. The germline V gene encodes CDR1 SGHDN and CDR2 FVKESK. There are 16 residues in the CDR3. CDR3 nucleotides: TGTGCCAGCAGCCAAGATTGGCTAGCGGTTGGGAATGAGCAGTTCTTC. It encodes CASSQDWLAVGNEQFF.

The V and J genes are TRBV5-6 and TRBJ2-1; 14 positions agree with TRBD2. The trim removed 3 bases at V and 13 bases at J, leaving 3 bases unmatched. CDR1 SGHDT and CDR2 YYEEEE come from the germline V gene. The CDR3 is 13 amino acids. DNA of the CDR3: TGTGCCAGCAGCTGGGGGACTAGCGGGAGACAGTTCTTC. It is translated as CASSWGTSGRQFF.

The CDR3 reads CASSLTSGGADTQYF. The CDR3 DNA reads TGCGCCAGCAGCTTGACTAGCGGGGGGGCAGATACGCAGTATTTT. The chain recombines TRBV5-1 with TRBJ2-3, with 13 bases lining up with TRBD2. The CDR3 runs to 15 residues. With 1 base clipped from V and 4 bases from J, the junction kept 0 bases outside the gene matches. Germline CDR1 reads SGHRS; CDR2 reads YFSETQ. Full variable domain (outside the CDR3, taken from reference TRBV5-1 and TRBJ2-3): KAGVTQTPRYLIKTRGQQVTLSCSPISGHRSVSWYQQTPGQGLQFLFEYFSETQRNKGNFPGRFSGRQFSNSRSEMNVSTLELGDSALYLCASSLTSGGADTQYFGPGTRLTVL.

The chain is built from TRBV7-9 and TRBJ2-3; D may be TRBD2 (5 bases). CDR1 and CDR2 from the germline V gene are SEHNR and FQNEAQ (reference sequence). Trimming took off 2 bases at V and 4 bases at J, with 13 bases between the two ends. CDR3 length: 15 amino acids. CDR3 in DNA: TGTGCCAGCAGCTTATCAGGAGGTGGCCCAGATACGCAGTATTTT. Amino acid sequence: CASSLSGGGPDTQYF. The full variable domain, rest sourced from reference TRBV7-9 and TRBJ2-3, is DTGVSQNPRHKITKRGQNVTFRCDPISEHNRLYWYRQTLGQGPEFLTYFQNEAQLEKSRLLSDRFSAERPKGSFSTLEIQRTEQGDSAMYLCASSLSGGGPDTQYFGPGTRLTVL.

The J gene is TRBJ2-2, the V gene TRBV7-8, with 7 bases lining up with TRBD1. The CDR3 runs to 16 residues. Germline CDR1 SGHVS, CDR2 FQNEAQ. V was clipped by 4 bases and J by 6 bases; unmatched bases: 11. The CDR3, as DNA: TGTGCCAGCAGCTACCGACAGGGTATGCTCGCCGGGGAGCTGTTTTTT. This encodes CASSYRQGMLAGELFF.

The CDR3 loop reads CASGGPGETQYF. The CDR3, as DNA: TGTGCCAGCGGCGGCCCGGGGGAGACCCAGTACTTC. The chain employs TRBV2 and TRBJ2-5; perhaps TRBD2 as D (5 bases). The CDR3 covers 12 residues. Trimming stripped 8 bases from V and 5 bases from J, with 12 bases between. CDR1 is SNHLY and CDR2 is FYNNEI in the germline V gene.

The chain is built from TRBV7-2 and TRBJ2-1, with TRBD2 matching 15 bases. CDR3 length: 17 residues. V dropped 1 base and J dropped 3; count of bases not matched to a gene: 1. Germline V gene sequence: CDR1 SGHTA, CDR2 FQGNSA. CDR3 nucleotide sequence: TGTGCCAGCAGCTTAGAGGGACTAGCGGGGGGCTACAATGAGCAGTTCTTC. Amino acids: CASSLEGLAGGYNEQFF.

The V and J genes are TRBV5-1 and TRBJ1-2, with D hard to call. The CDR3 spans 14 residues. The germline CDR1 and CDR2 sequences are SGHRS and YFSETQ. V was pared by 1 base and J by 5 bases, with 12 bases between. The CDR3 nucleotides read TGCGCCAGCAGCTTGTTACCGGGGAGTTATGGCTACACCTTC. It yields the protein CASSLLPGSYGYTF. Complete variable domain (other parts from reference TRBV5-1 and TRBJ1-2): KAGVTQTPRYLIKTRGQQVTLSCSPISGHRSVSWYQQTPGQGLQFLFEYFSETQRNKGNFPGRFSGRQFSNSRSEMNVSTLELGDSALYLCASSLLPGSYGYTFGSGTRLTVV.

The rearrangement links TRBV2 to TRBJ2-3, with a tentative D call TRBD2 (5 bases). There are 12 residues in the CDR3. V was shortened by 6 bases and J by 2 bases, with 6 bases between the two germline ends. Per the germline V gene, CDR1 is SNHLY and CDR2 is FYNNEI. In DNA, the CDR3 is TGTGCCAGCAGGGAGGACACAGATACGCAGTATTTT. Translation gives CASREDTDTQYF.

The V call is TRBV6-1, the J call TRBJ2-7; perhaps TRBD2 as D (6 bases). V lost 3 bases, J lost 0 bases, and 12 bases lay in between. This CDR3 is built from 15 residues. The germline V gene encodes CDR1 MNHNS and CDR2 SASEGT. Here the CDR3 reads CASSDGGPRSYEQYF. DNA of the CDR3: TGTGCCAGCAGTGACGGGGGACCCCGCTCCTACGAGCAGTACTTC.

About this clone itself: One junction end does not reproduce the germline sequence, and a read error may be involved. The chain uses TRBV5-1 and TRBJ2-6, with TRBD1 matching 9 bases. This CDR3 is built from 18 residues. Germline-derived CDR1 and CDR2 are SGHRS and YFSETQ. In DNA, the CDR3 is TGCGCCAGCAGCTTGGCTGGGACAGGGTACTCTGGGGCCAACGGCCTGACTTTC. Its protein is CASSLAGTGYSGANGLTF.

Worth noting for this clone: An end of the junction differs from the germline gene, which may be a read error. CDR3 sequence reads: CASSEAALLAF. CDR3 in DNA: TGTGCCAGCAGTGAGGCGGCTTTGTTGGCCTTC. The V and J genes are TRBV25-1 and TRBJ1-2, with D hard to call. The CDR3 has 11 residues. CDR1 is MGHDK, CDR2 SYGVNS, per germline.

The chain links TRBV7-8 to TRBJ2-3, with D possibly TRBD1 on 5 matching bases. Germline values: CDR1 SGHVS, CDR2 FQNEAQ. The CDR3 has 14 amino acids. The V gene lost 2 bases and the J gene lost 2 bases, with 8 bases spanning the gap. The CDR3 protein is CASSLQGYTDTQYF. The CDR3 DNA reads TGTGCCAGCAGCTTACAGGGCTACACAGATACGCAGTATTTT.

The V and J genes are TRBV18 and TRBJ2-7, with 14 bases matching TRBD2. The V gene end was trimmed by 3 bases and the J gene end by 2 bases; junction bases not matched to a gene: 3. The CDR3 contains 16 residues. The germline V gene encodes CDR1 KGHSH and CDR2 LQKENI. CDR3 sequence reads: CASSPGLAGAAYEQYF. CDR3 DNA: TGTGCCAGCTCACCGGGACTAGCGGGAGCGGCCTACGAGCAGTACTTC.